These T cell receptor beta chains were read from a single sample in a study of identical twins. TCRdb itself ran the 5' RACE reads through MiXCR, one entry per CDR3 protein. The sample holds a few hundred thousand distinct CDR3 sequences, about 12% seen once. A further study also used this sample, focusing on yellow fever vaccine responses in identical twins.

Sequenced sample: CD8+ T cells sorted from blood. The receptors originated from a young woman in good health. Both conserved end residues are part of each CDR3. The order of the fields is clone size, D gene, CDR3 length, J gene, V gene, CDR3 DNA, CDR3 protein. A D gene is named only where the DNA matches it firmly. Clone size is not always given. Where it is, it says once, few, many or a class for expanded clones.

abundance: NA
d_gene: TRBD2
len: 21
j_gene: TRBJ2-1
v_gene: TRBV24-1
CDR3nt: TGTGCCCCAGTACCAGTGTGGAGTCCCTTAACTAGCGGGAAATCCTACAATGAGCAGTTCTTC
CDR3aa: CAPVPVWSPLTSGKSYNEQFF

abundance: many
d_gene: TRBD2
len: 17
j_gene: TRBJ2-3
v_gene: TRBV7-6
CDR3nt: TGTGCCAGCAGCTTAGTCGGCTTAGCGGGACGCACAGATACGCAGTATTTT
CDR3aa: CASSLVGLAGRTDTQYF

abundance: many
d_gene: TRBD1
len: 16
j_gene: TRBJ2-1
v_gene: TRBV9
CDR3nt: TGTGCCAGCAGCGCGCAGGGACAGGGTTTTTACAATGAGCAGTTCTTC
CDR3aa: CASSAQGQGFYNEQFF

abundance: few
d_gene: TRBD1
len: 13
j_gene: TRBJ2-5
v_gene: TRBV11-2
CDR3nt: TGTGCCAGACTGGGACAGACGCAAGAGACCCAGTACTTC
CDR3aa: CARLGQTQETQYF

abundance: NA
d_gene: TRBD1
len: 14
j_gene: TRBJ2-1
v_gene: TRBV28
CDR3nt: TGTGCCAGCAGGGCGACAGGGGAATACAATGAGCAGTTCTTC
CDR3aa: CASRATGEYNEQFF

abundance: NA
d_gene: TRBD2
len: 17
j_gene: TRBJ2-1
v_gene: TRBV10-2
CDR3nt: TGCGCCAGCAATCCGGGACTAGCGGGAGCAATTTACAATGAGCAGTTCTTC
CDR3aa: CASNPGLAGAIYNEQFF

abundance: many
d_gene: TRBD2
len: 16
j_gene: TRBJ2-3
v_gene: TRBV4-2
CDR3nt: TGTGCCAGCAAACGCGGGACTAACGATCTCGTCGATACGCAGTATTTT
CDR3aa: CASKRGTNDLVDTQYF

abundance: NA
d_gene: TRBD2
len: 15
j_gene: TRBJ2-1
v_gene: TRBV20-1
CDR3nt: TGCAGTGCCATAGGGCCTAGCGGGAAATACAATGAGCAGTTCTTC
CDR3aa: CSAIGPSGKYNEQFF

abundance: NA
d_gene: TRBD1
len: 16
j_gene: TRBJ1-2
v_gene: TRBV3-1
CDR3nt: TGTGCCAGCAGCCAAAGTCCGGGACAGGGAAGTTATGGCTACACCTTC
CDR3aa: CASSQSPGQGSYGYTF

abundance: many
d_gene: NA
len: 15
j_gene: TRBJ2-2
v_gene: TRBV9
CDR3nt: TGTGCCAGCAGCCTACGGACCGCGAACACCGGGGAGCTGTTTTTT
CDR3aa: CASSLRTANTGELFF

abundance: few
d_gene: NA
len: 16
j_gene: TRBJ2-4
v_gene: TRBV27
CDR3nt: TGTGCCAGCAGTTTAAGAGGTGGCAGGGTCGAAAACATTCAGTACTTC
CDR3aa: CASSLRGGRVENIQYF

abundance: few
d_gene: TRBD1
len: 14
j_gene: TRBJ2-2
v_gene: TRBV27
CDR3nt: TGTGCCAGCAGAACCACAGGGGTCACCGGGGAGCTGTTTTTT
CDR3aa: CASRTTGVTGELFF

abundance: NA
d_gene: TRBD2
len: 15
j_gene: TRBJ2-7
v_gene: TRBV4-1
CDR3nt: TGCGCCAGCTCCGGGACTAGCGGGAGTCAATACGAGCAGTACTTC
CDR3aa: CASSGTSGSQYEQYF

abundance: NA
d_gene: TRBD2
len: 16
j_gene: TRBJ2-4
v_gene: TRBV27
CDR3nt: TGTGCCAGCAGTTTTGCTAGCGGGAGGGGGGGAAACATTCAGTACTTC
CDR3aa: CASSFASGRGGNIQYF

abundance: many
d_gene: NA
len: 13
j_gene: TRBJ1-2
v_gene: TRBV4-1
CDR3nt: TGCGCCAGCAGCCAAGGGGGCGGGTATGGCTACACCTTC
CDR3aa: CASSQGGGYGYTF

abundance: NA
d_gene: NA
len: 13
j_gene: TRBJ2-7
v_gene: TRBV29-1
CDR3nt: TGCAGCGTTGAAACCCGGGAGTCCTACGAGCAGTACTTC
CDR3aa: CSVETRESYEQYF

abundance: NA
d_gene: NA
len: 15
j_gene: TRBJ2-1
v_gene: TRBV7-6
CDR3nt: TGTGCCAGCAGCCAAGGACTTCTACCTTACAATGAGCAGTTCTTC
CDR3aa: CASSQGLLPYNEQFF

abundance: many
d_gene: NA
len: 15
j_gene: TRBJ2-1
v_gene: TRBV11-2
CDR3nt: TGTGCCAGCAGCCCCGCCGTCGAGAGGGGCAATGAGCAGTTCTTC
CDR3aa: CASSPAVERGNEQFF